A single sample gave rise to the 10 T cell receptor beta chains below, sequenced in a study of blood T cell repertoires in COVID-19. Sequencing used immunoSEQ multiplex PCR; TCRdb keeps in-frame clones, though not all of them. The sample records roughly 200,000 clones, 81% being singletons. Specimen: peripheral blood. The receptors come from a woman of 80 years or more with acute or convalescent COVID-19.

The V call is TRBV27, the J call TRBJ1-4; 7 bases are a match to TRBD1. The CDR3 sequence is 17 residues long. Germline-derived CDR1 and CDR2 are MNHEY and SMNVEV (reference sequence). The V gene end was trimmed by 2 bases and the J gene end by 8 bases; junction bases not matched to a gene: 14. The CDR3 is CASSLTPSTGWKEKLFF. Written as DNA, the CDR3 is TGTGCCAGCAGTTTAACCCCCTCGACAGGGTGGAAAGAAAAACTGTTTTTT. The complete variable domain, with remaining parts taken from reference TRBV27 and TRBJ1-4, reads EAQVTQNPRYLITVTGKKLTVTCSQNMNHEYMSWYRQDPGLGLRQIYYSMNVEVTDKGDVPEGYKVSRKEKRNFPLILESPSPNQTSLYFCASSLTPSTGWKEKLFFGSGTQLSVL.

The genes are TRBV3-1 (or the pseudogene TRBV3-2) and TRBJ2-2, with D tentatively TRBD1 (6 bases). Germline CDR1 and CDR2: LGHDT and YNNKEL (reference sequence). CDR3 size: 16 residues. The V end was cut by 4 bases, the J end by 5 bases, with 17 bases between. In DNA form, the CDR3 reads TGTGCCAGCAGCCCTCGGCGGACAGTTACGACCGGGGAGCTGTTTTTT. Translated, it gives CASSPRRTVTTGELFF.

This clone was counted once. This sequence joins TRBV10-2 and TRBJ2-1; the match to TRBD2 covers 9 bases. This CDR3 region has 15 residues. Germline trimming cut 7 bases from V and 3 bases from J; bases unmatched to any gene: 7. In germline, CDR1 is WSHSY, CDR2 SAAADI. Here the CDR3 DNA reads TGCGCCAGCACCTTGACTAGCGGTAGCTACAATGAGCAGTTCTTC. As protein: CASTLTSGSYNEQFF.

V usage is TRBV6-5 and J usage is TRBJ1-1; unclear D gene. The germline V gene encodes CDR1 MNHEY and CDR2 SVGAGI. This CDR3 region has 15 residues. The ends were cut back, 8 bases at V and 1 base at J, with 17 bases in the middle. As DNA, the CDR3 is TGTGCCAGCCTCCCCTCCCCCCCGAGGAACACTGAAGCTTTCTTT. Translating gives CASLPSPPRNTEAFF.

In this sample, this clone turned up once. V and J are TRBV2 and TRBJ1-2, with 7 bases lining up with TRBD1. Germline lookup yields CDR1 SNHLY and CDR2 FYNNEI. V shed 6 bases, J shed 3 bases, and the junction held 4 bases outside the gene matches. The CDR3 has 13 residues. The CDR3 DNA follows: TGTGCCAGCAGCGACAGGGTCCACTATGGCTACACCTTC. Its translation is CASSDRVHYGYTF.

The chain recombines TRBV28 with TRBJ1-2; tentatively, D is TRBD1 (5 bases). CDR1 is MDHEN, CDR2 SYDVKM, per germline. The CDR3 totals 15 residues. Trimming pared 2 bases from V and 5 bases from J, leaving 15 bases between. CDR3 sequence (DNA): TGTGCCAGCAGTTTAGATCCTATGGGGGGTTATGGCTACACCTTC. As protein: CASSLDPMGGYGYTF.

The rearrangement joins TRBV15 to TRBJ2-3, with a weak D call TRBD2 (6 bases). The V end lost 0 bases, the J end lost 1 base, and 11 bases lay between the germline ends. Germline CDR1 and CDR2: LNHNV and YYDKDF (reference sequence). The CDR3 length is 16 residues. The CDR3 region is CATSRDRGIRTDTQYF. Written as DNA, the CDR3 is TGTGCCACCAGCAGAGATCGGGGGATTCGCACAGATACGCAGTATTTT.

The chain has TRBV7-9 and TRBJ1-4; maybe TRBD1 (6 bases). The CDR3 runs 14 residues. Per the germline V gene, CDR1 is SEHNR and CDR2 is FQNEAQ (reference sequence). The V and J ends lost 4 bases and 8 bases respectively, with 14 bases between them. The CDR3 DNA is TGTGCCAGCAGCTCAGGGGCGCAAAACGAAAAACTGTTTTTT. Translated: CASSSGAQNEKLFF.

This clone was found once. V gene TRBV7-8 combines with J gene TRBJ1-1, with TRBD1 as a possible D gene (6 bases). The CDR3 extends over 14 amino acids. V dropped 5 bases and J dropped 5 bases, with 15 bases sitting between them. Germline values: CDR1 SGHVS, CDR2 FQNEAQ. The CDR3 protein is CASSRTGGRTEAFF. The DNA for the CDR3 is TGTGCCAGCAGCCGTACGGGGGGGCGAACTGAAGCTTTCTTT.

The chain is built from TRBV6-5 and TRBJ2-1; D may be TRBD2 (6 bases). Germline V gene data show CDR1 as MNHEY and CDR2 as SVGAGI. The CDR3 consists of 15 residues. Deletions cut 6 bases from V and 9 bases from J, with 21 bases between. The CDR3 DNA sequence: TGTGCCAGCAGCCTACTACTAGCAGGCGTGGTTGAGCAGTTCTTC. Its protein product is CASSLLLAGVVEQFF.